This record looks at one TCR beta chain sequence and its context. The data are from a study of blood T cell repertoires in COVID-19. V trimming: 2 bases; J trimming: 7 bases; junction bases outside the gene matches: 13. The CDR3 covers 16 residues. Germline values: CDR1 WSHSY, CDR2 SAAADI. Sequencing used immunoSEQ multiplex PCR; TCRdb keeps in-frame clones, though not all of them. This sample carries 110,000 to 150,000 clones, 84% of them seen once, and the ten largest clones take 10% to 13%. The rearrangement joins TRBV10-2 to TRBJ1-2, with 7 bases matching TRBD1. Sequencing was carried out using peripheral blood. This clonotype was obtained from a man in his 60s with active or convalescent COVID-19. As DNA, the CDR3 is TGCGCCAGCAGTGAGGTGGGACAGCCCACGCCCGGTGGCTACACCTTC. Encoded protein: CASSEVGQPTPGGYTF.